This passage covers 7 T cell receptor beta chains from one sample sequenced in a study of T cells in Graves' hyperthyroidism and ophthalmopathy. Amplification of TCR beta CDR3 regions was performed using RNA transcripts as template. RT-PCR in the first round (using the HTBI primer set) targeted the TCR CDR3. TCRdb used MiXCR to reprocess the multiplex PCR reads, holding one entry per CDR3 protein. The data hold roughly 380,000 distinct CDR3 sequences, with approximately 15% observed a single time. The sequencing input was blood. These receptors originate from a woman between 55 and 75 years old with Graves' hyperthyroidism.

CDR3 coding DNA: TGTGCCAGCAGCGTATGGACTAGCGGAGTTGAAGAGCAGTTCTTC. This gives the protein CASSVWTSGVEEQFF. The rearrangement uses TRBV7-3 and TRBJ2-1; 10 bases are shared with TRBD2. V lost 5 bases, J lost 10 bases, and 11 bases stayed unmatched. The length of the CDR3 is 15 residues. CDR1 SGHTA and CDR2 FQGTGA come from the germline V gene. Drawing the rest from reference TRBV7-3 and TRBJ2-1, the complete variable domain is GAGVSQTPSNKVTEKGKYVELRCDPISGHTALYWYRQSLGQGPEFLIYFQGTGAADDSGLPNDRFFAVRPEGSVSTLKIQRTERGDSAVYLCASSVWTSGVEEQFFGPGTRLTVL.

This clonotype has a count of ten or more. CDR3 nucleotide sequence: TGCAGTGCAATCAGCTTTAACGAGCAGTACTTC. The encoded protein is CSAISFNEQYF. The gene calls are TRBV20-1 and TRBJ2-7; D call uncertain. This CDR3 is built from 11 residues. Deletions cut 6 bases from V and 5 bases from J, with 11 bases between. Per the germline V gene, CDR1 is DFQATT and CDR2 is SNEGSKA (reference sequence).

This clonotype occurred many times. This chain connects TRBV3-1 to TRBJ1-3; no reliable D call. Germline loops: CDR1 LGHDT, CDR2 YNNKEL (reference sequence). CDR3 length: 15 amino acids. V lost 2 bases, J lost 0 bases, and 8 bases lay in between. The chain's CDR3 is CASSQTASSGNTIYF. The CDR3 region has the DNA TGTGCCAGCAGCCAAACCGCAAGCTCTGGAAACACCATATATTTT.

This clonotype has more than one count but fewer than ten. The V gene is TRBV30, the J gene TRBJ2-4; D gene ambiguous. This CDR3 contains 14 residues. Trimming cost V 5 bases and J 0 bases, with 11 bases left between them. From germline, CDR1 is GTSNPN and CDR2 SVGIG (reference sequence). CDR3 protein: CAWRLKGAKNIQYF. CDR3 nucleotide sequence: TGTGCCTGGCGACTGAAGGGAGCCAAAAACATTCAGTACTTC.

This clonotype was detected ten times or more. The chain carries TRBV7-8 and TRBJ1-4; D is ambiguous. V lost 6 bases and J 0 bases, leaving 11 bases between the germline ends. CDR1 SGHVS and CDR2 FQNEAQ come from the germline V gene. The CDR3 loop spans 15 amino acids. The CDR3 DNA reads TGTGCCAGCAGTACCGCCTTAACAACTAATGAAAAACTGTTTTTT. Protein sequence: CASSTALTTNEKLFF.

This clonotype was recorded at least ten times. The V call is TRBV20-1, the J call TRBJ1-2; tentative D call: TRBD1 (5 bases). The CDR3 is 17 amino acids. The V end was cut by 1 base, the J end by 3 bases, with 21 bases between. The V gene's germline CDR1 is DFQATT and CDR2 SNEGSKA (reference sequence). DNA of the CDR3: TGCAGTGCTAGAGGGATTGACAGTATAGGAGGGGACTATGGCTACACCTTC. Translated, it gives CSARGIDSIGGDYGYTF.

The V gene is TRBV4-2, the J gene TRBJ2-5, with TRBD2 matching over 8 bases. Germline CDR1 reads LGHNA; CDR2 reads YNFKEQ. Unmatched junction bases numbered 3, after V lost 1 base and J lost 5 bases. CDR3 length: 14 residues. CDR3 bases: TGTGCCAGCAGCCAAGGAGGCGGGGGGGAGACCCAGTACTTC. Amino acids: CASSQGGGGETQYF.